The 21 T cell receptor beta chains listed next were all sequenced from one sample in a study of PD-1 blockade in classical Hodgkin lymphoma. All trial patients relapsed after autologous stem cell transplantation. Purification of CD4+ T cells from thawed PBMCs was performed via magnetic negative selection. TCRdb's copy holds only in-frame clones and misses some; the assay was immunoSEQ multiplex PCR. The sample has thousands of clones; 70% to 90% are singletons. This sample comprised CD4+ T cells from blood, obtained at baseline. The receptors here all came from a human donor with classical Hodgkin lymphoma.

The CDR3 here is CASSPSGGWNEQFF. In nucleotides, the CDR3 is TGTGCCAGCAGCCCCAGCGGGGGATGGAATGAGCAGTTCTTC. The rearrangement uses TRBV7-9 and TRBJ2-1, with TRBD2 matching 8 bases. Germline CDR1 SEHNR, CDR2 FQNEAQ (reference sequence). CDR3 length: 14 residues. V lost 5 bases, J lost 7 bases, and 7 bases stayed unmatched.

The V call is TRBV30, the J call TRBJ1-5; D is undetermined. CDR1 and CDR2 (germline): GTSNPN, SVGIG (reference sequence). Trimming left V 1 base short and J 1 base short, with 11 bases between. The CDR3 runs 15 residues. The CDR3 protein is CAWSESRGSNQPQHF. DNA of the CDR3: TGTGCCTGGAGTGAATCACGAGGCAGCAATCAGCCCCAGCATTTT.

The chain is built from TRBV29-1 and TRBJ1-1; D not certain. The CDR3 is 13 amino acids. Germline V gives CDR1 SQVTM, CDR2 ANQGSEA. The V gene lost 3 bases and the J gene lost 1 base, with 9 bases spanning the gap. The DNA of the CDR3 is TGCAGCGTTGAGTTAACAGCGAACACTGAAGCTTTCTTT. The encoded protein is CSVELTANTEAFF. Supplemented by reference TRBV29-1 and TRBJ1-1, the full variable domain reads SAVISQKPSRDICQRGTSLTIQCQVDSQVTMMFWYRQQPGQSLTLIATANQGSEATYESGFVIDKFPISRPNLTFSTLTVSNMSPEDSSIYLCSVELTANTEAFFGQGTRLTVV.

The chain uses TRBV2 and TRBJ2-3; D is uncertain. CDR1 is SNHLY, CDR2 FYNNEI, per germline. Deletions cut 9 bases from V and 1 base from J, with 14 bases between. This CDR3 comprises 14 residues. The CDR3 loop is CASKQVRGTDTQYF. CDR3 in DNA: TGTGCCAGTAAGCAAGTCCGGGGCACAGATACGCAGTATTTT.

The rearrangement uses TRBV2 and TRBJ2-7; TRBD2 is a possible D gene (6 bases). This CDR3 contains 19 residues. Germline CDR1 reads SNHLY; CDR2 reads FYNNEI. V was shortened by 6 bases and J by 3 bases, with 30 bases between the two germline ends. The CDR3 nucleotides are TGTGCCAGCAGCTTACCCCGGGACGGACTATTACCCCCGGACTACGAGCAGTACTTC. As protein: CASSLPRDGLLPPDYEQYF.

The V and J genes are TRBV6-5 and TRBJ2-7; 8 positions match TRBD1. The germline CDR1 and CDR2 sequences are MNHEY and SVGAGI. The junction had 8 bases not matched to a gene; V was cut back by 1 base and J by 3 bases. The CDR3 is 16 amino acids. The CDR3 region is CASSYLSSDRVYEQYF. DNA for the CDR3: TGTGCCAGCAGTTACTTATCGTCGGACAGGGTCTACGAGCAGTACTTC.

The V gene is TRBV13, the J gene TRBJ1-2; maybe TRBD1 (6 bases). From germline, CDR1 is PRHDT and CDR2 FYEKMQ (reference sequence). V dropped 5 bases and J dropped 4 bases, with 23 bases sitting between them. The CDR3 runs 17 residues. The chain's CDR3 is CASSTTTGRGRGYGYTF. DNA of the CDR3: TGTGCCAGCAGCACTACTACGGGGAGGGGCAGGGGCTATGGCTACACCTTC.

J is TRBJ1-2 and V is TRBV7-2; D remains unclear. Between the trimmed V and J ends, which lost 5 bases and 4 bases, there was a span of 11 bases. The CDR3 length is 13 residues. The germline V gene encodes CDR1 SGHTA and CDR2 FQGNSA. This CDR3 is CASSGWTSYGYTF. In DNA, the CDR3 is TGTGCCAGCAGCGGCTGGACCTCCTATGGCTACACCTTC.

J is TRBJ1-2 and V is TRBV11-3; the match to TRBD1 covers 8 bases. The trim removed 6 bases at V and 5 bases at J, leaving 11 bases unmatched. CDR1 is SGHNT and CDR2 is YENEEA in the germline V gene. The CDR3 sequence is 15 residues long. The CDR3 region has the DNA TGTGCCAGCAGACCCGGACAGGGAGAGTTTTATGGCTACACCTTC. The encoded protein is CASRPGQGEFYGYTF.

This rearrangement joins TRBV28 to TRBJ2-7; D is uncertain. V dropped 5 bases and J dropped 3 bases, with 14 bases sitting between them. This CDR3 has 14 residues. CDR1 and CDR2 (germline): MDHEN, SYDVKM. This CDR3 is CASSPAQVGYEQYF. In nucleotides, the CDR3 is TGTGCCAGCAGTCCCGCGCAGGTTGGCTACGAGCAGTACTTC.

The chain joins TRBV5-4 to TRBJ1-2; maybe TRBD1 (6 bases). The V and J ends lost 0 bases and 4 bases respectively, with 13 bases between them. This CDR3 has 15 amino acids. Germline assignment: CDR1 SGHNT and CDR2 YYREEE (reference sequence). CDR3 DNA sequence: TGTGCCAGCAGCTTGGAGGGGGGGTCGAGCTATGGCTACACCTTC. Protein sequence: CASSLEGGSSYGYTF.

As for this clone: The CDR3 does not end in the conserved phenylalanine or tryptophan, so this is likely a read error. It is unclear where the CDR3 begins or ends on the DNA, so no DNA is shown, and the CDR3 is as TCRdb lists it. The chain uses TRBV5-5 and TRBJ2-7; whether TRBD1, the table's D call, matches the DNA was not checked. The CDR3 has 13 residues if both end residues are counted. The germline V gene has CDR1 SGHKS and CDR2 YYEKEE (reference sequence). The CDR3 spells CASSLGQGANMAL.

V is TRBV18 and J is TRBJ1-1; D not certain. The length of the CDR3 is 12 residues. CDR1 is KGHSH, CDR2 LQKENI, per germline. Trimming removed 2 bases at V and 7 bases at J, with 8 bases between. CDR3 DNA: TGTGCCAGCTCACCAAACCAGTTTGAAGCTTTCTTT. It yields the protein CASSPNQFEAFF.

The V gene is TRBV5-1, the J gene TRBJ2-2; D ambiguous. V lost 1 base, J lost 3 bases, and 4 bases lay in between. The CDR3 covers 13 residues. Per germline, CDR1 SGHRS and CDR2 YFSETQ. CDR3 loop: CASSLSDTGELFF. In DNA form, the CDR3 reads TGCGCCAGCAGCTTGAGTGACACCGGGGAGCTGTTTTTT. Full variable domain (rest looked up from reference TRBV5-1 and TRBJ2-2): KAGVTQTPRYLIKTRGQQVTLSCSPISGHRSVSWYQQTPGQGLQFLFEYFSETQRNKGNFPGRFSGRQFSNSRSEMNVSTLELGDSALYLCASSLSDTGELFFGEGSRLTVL.

The V and J genes are TRBV7-3 and TRBJ1-1; D unclear. The V gene lost 5 bases and the J gene lost 5 bases, with 12 bases spanning the gap. The CDR3 loop spans 13 amino acids. Germline V lookup: CDR1 SGHTA, CDR2 FQGTGA. CDR3 sequence (DNA): TGTGCCAGCAGCGTTGATAGAGGGACTGAAGCTTTCTTT. Encoded protein: CASSVDRGTEAFF.

On this clone itself: The identical CDR3 is also encoded by other nucleotide sequences in the sample. The chain employs TRBV11-2 and TRBJ1-5; TRBD1 might be the D (6 bases). CDR3 size: 13 residues. Germline V gives CDR1 SGHAT, CDR2 FQNNGV. The ends were cut back, 5 bases at V and 2 bases at J, with 7 bases in the middle. The CDR3 region is CASSPGGNQPQHF. The CDR3 DNA reads as TGTGCCAGCAGCCCAGGGGGCAATCAGCCCCAGCATTTT. The complete variable domain, with remaining parts taken from reference TRBV11-2 and TRBJ1-5, reads EAGVAQSPRYKIIEKRQSVAFWCNPISGHATLYWYQQILGQGPKLLIQFQNNGVVDDSQLPKDRFSAERLKGVDSTLKIQPAKLEDSAVYLCASSPGGNQPQHFGDGTRLSIL.

Turning to this clone: Sequence at one end of the junction differs from germline and may be a read error. The CDR3 sequence is CASSPLGLPRVF. CDR3 in DNA: TGTGCCAGCTCACCACTCGGTCTTCCTCGGGTCTTC. V usage is TRBV18 and J usage is TRBJ2-1, with no clear D. Germline CDR1 KGHSH, CDR2 LQKENI. CDR3 length: 12 amino acids.

Of note for this clone: Other DNA sequences in the same sample also yield this CDR3. The chain has TRBV5-1 and TRBJ1-4; possibly TRBD1 for D (6 bases). The V end lost 3 bases, the J end lost 7 bases, and 13 bases lay between the germline ends. CDR3 length equals 14 residues. The germline gives CDR1 SGHRS, CDR2 YFSETQ. CDR3 coding DNA: TGCGCCAGCAGCTCCAGGGGCGGTGGTGAAAAACTGTTTTTT. Translation: CASSSRGGGEKLFF.

The rearrangement joins TRBV13 to TRBJ2-1, with 9 bases identical to TRBD1. The germline CDR1 and CDR2 sequences are PRHDT and FYEKMQ (reference sequence). Trimming at V came to 0 bases and at J to 8 bases, leaving 5 bases not matched to a gene. The CDR3 has 15 residues. In DNA form, the CDR3 reads TGTGCCAGCAGCTTAGGGGACAGGGGAGGCCATGAGCAGTTCTTC. As protein: CASSLGDRGGHEQFF.

The V gene is TRBV5-6, the J gene TRBJ2-3, with D possibly TRBD2 on 5 matching bases. The V and J ends lost 4 bases and 4 bases respectively, with 7 bases between them. CDR1 is SGHDT and CDR2 is YYEEEE in the germline V gene. The CDR3 has 12 residues. The CDR3 sequence is CASSRTSDTQYF. The CDR3 DNA sequence: TGTGCCAGCAGCCGGACTTCAGATACGCAGTATTTT.

The gene calls are TRBV7-2 and TRBJ2-7; a weak D match, TRBD1 (5 bases). Trimming removed 4 bases at V and 0 bases at J, with 10 bases between. Germline assignment: CDR1 SGHTA and CDR2 FQGNSA. This CDR3 has 14 residues. The CDR3 sequence is CASSSARVSYEQYF. As DNA, the CDR3 is TGTGCCAGCAGCTCAGCCAGGGTCTCCTACGAGCAGTACTTC. The full variable domain, rest sourced from reference TRBV7-2 and TRBJ2-7, is GAGVSQSPSNKVTEKGKDVELRCDPISGHTALYWYRQSLGQGLEFLIYFQGNSAPDKSGLPSDRFSAERTGGSVSTLTIQRTQQEDSAVYLCASSSARVSYEQYFGPGTRLTVT.